This TCR beta chain was obtained from a study of Ad26.COV2.S vaccination and SARS-CoV-2 variants. Study at large: Within the COV1001 Ad26.COV2.S trial arm, the donor was enrolled. Donor got 5x10^10 or 1x10^11 viral particles of Ad26.COV2.S. Points from the study as a whole: Greater spike-specific TCR breadth was seen in vaccine recipients than in placebo recipients.

Germline CDR1 is MNHEY and CDR2 is SVGAGI. The CDR3 has 14 residues. V was pared by 8 bases and J by 6 bases, with 17 bases between. A remark on this clone: The antigen remains undetermined.

Stated treatment: over 15 received Ad26.COV2.S at low or high dose, single or two shots; roughly five received placebo; per-sample allocation not given. Sampling took place 63 days after the first vaccine or placebo injection. Ad26.COV2.S expressed prefusion-stabilized spike from the original Wuhan strain. This table comes from immunoSEQ multiplex PCR, and its TCRdb copy is limited to in-frame clones, with some not included. The repertoire has hundreds of thousands of clones, about 85% of them found once; the top ten carry around 6.6%. This chain connects TRBV6-5 to TRBJ2-1, with D perhaps TRBD1 (6 bases). Sequenced material: peripheral blood, taken in a trial of Ad26.COV2.S vaccine versus placebo. The source of this sequence is a person between 18 and 60 years old who received the Ad26.COV2.S COVID-19 vaccine or a placebo. The CDR3 sequence: CASLRGRGTNEQFF. For the CDR3, the DNA is TGTGCCAGCTTACGGGGCAGGGGCACCAATGAGCAGTTCTTC.